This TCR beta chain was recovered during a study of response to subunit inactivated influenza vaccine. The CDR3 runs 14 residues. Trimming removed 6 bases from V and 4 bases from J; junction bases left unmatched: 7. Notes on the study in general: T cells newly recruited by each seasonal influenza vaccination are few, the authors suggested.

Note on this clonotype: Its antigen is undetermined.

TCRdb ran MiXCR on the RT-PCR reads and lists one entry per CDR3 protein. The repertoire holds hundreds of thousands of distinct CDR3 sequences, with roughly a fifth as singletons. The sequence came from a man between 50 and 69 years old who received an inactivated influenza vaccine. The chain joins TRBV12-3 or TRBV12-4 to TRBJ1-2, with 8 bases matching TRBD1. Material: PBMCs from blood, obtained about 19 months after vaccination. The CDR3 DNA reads TGTGCCAGCAGCGATGGACAGGGAGGCTATGGCTACACCTTC. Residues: CASSDGQGGYGYTF.